This T cell receptor beta chain was sequenced for a study of T-cell reconstitution after alpha-beta-depleted transplantation in children. The CDR3 length is 16 residues. From germline, CDR1 is SGHRS and CDR2 YFSETQ. V gave up 4 bases and J gave up 0 bases, with 13 bases separating them. This clonotype was detected many times. Researchers prepared the TCRbeta library using unique molecular identifiers, the study reports. A single record per CDR3 protein comes from TCRdb applying MiXCR to the PCR reads. The top ten clones hold around 13% of a sample with fewer than 550,000 distinct CDR3 sequences, roughly an eighth of them seen once.

Sequencing used PBMCs, mostly from graft donor cells, obtained 180 days after TCRalphabeta/CD19-depleted stem cell transplant. The source of this sequence is a female patient aged 2 to 10 who had a stem cell transplant for aplastic anemia, so the T cells may come from the graft donor. The chain has TRBV5-1 and TRBJ1-4; weak D call: TRBD1 (5 bases). CDR3 nucleotide sequence: TGCGCCAGCAGCGGGGGGGACGGATCAACTAATGAAAAACTGTTTTTT. Translating gives CASSGGDGSTNEKLFF.